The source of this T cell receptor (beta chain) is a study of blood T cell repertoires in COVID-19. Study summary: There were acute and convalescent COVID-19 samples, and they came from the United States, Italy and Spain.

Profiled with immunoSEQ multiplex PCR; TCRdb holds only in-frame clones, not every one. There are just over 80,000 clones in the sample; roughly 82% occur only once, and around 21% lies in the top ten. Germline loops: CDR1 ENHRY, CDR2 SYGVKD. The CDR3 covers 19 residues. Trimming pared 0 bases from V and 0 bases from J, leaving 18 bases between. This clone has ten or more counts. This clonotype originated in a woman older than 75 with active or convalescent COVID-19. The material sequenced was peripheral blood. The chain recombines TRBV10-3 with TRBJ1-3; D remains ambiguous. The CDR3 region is CAISESRVVGRSSGNTIYF. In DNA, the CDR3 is TGTGCCATCAGTGAGTCAAGAGTCGTGGGCCGAAGCTCTGGAAACACCATATATTTT.